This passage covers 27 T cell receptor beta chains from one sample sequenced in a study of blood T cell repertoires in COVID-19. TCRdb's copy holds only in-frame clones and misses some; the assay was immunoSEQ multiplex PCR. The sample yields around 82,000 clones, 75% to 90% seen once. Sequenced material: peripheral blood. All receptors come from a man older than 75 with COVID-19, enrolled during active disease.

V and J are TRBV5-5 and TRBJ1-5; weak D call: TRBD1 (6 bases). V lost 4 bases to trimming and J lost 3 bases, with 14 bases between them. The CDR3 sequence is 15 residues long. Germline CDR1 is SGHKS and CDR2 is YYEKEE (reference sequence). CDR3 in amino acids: CASSPPGGPNQPQHF. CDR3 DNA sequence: TGTGCCAGCAGCCCCCCGGGGGGGCCCAATCAGCCCCAGCATTTT.

The CDR3 DNA sequence: TGTGCCAGCAGCAAAGCGCGTTCCGGGGGTACGCAGTATTTT. Encoded protein: CASSKARSGGTQYF. This sequence joins TRBV21-1 and TRBJ2-3; no DNA check was done on the table's D call, TRBD2. TRBV21-1 corresponds to a pseudogene. The length of the CDR3 is 14 residues.

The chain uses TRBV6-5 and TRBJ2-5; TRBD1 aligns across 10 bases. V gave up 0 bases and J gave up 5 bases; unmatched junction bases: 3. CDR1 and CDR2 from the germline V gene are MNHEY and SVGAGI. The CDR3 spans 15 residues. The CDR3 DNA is TGTGCCAGCAGTTACTCAGACAGGGGGCGCGAGACCCAGTACTTC. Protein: CASSYSDRGRETQYF.

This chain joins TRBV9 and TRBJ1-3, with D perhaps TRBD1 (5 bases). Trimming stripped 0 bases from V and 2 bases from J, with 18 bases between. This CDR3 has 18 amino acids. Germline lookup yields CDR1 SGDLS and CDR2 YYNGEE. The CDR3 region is CASSVGLRRGQAGNTIYF. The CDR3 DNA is TGTGCCAGCAGCGTAGGGCTTCGGAGGGGCCAGGCTGGAAACACCATATATTTT. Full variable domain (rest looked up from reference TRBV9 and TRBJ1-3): DSGVTQTPKHLITATGQRVTLRCSPRSGDLSVYWYQQSLDQGLQFLIQYYNGEERAKGNILERFSAQQFPDLHSELNLSSLELGDSALYFCASSVGLRRGQAGNTIYFGEGSWLTVV.

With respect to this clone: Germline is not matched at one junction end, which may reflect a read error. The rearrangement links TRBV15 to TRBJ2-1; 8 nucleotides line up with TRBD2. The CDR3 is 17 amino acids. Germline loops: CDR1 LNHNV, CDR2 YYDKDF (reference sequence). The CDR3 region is CATSRAGGGRVPSRRLF. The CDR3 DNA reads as TGTGCCACCAGCAGAGCAGGCGGGGGGCGAGTCCCCTCCAGGCGGCTCTTC.

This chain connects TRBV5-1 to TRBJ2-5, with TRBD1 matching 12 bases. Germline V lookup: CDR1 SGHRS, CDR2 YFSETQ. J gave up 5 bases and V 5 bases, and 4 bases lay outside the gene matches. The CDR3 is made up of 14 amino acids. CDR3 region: CASRGTGGSETQYF. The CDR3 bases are TGCGCCAGCAGGGGGACAGGGGGCTCGGAGACCCAGTACTTC.

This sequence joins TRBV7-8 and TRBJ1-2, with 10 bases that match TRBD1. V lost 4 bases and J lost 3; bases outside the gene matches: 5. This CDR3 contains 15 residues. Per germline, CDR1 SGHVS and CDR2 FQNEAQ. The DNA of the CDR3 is TGTGCCAGCAGCTCGCGGGACAGGGGTGACTATGGCTACACCTTC. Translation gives CASSSRDRGDYGYTF.

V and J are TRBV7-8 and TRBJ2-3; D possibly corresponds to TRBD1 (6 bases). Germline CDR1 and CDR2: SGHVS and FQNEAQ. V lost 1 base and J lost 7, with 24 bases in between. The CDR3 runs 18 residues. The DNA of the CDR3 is TGTGCCAGCAGCTTAGACAGGGTTACGAATATTTTATTTTATACGCAGTATTTT. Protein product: CASSLDRVTNILFYTQYF. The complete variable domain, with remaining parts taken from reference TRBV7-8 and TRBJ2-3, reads GAGVSQSPRYKVAKRGQDVALRCDPISGHVSLFWYQQALGQGPEFLTYFQNEAQLDKSGLPSDRFFAERPEGSVSTLKIQRTQQEDSAVYLCASSLDRVTNILFYTQYFGPGTRLTVL.

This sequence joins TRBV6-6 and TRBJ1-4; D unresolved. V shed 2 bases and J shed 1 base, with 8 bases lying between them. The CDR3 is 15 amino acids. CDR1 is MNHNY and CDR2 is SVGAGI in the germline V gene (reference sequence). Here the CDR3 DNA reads TGTGCCAGCAGTTACAGAGTAGTAACTAATGAAAAACTGTTTTTT. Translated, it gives CASSYRVVTNEKLFF.

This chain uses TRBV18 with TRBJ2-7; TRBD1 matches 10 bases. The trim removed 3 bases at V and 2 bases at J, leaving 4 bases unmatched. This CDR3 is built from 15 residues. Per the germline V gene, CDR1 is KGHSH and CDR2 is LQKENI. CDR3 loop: CASSPRQGATYEQYF. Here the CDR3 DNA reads TGTGCCAGCTCACCTCGACAGGGGGCCACCTACGAGCAGTACTTC. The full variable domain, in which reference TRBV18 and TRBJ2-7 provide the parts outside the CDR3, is NAGVMQNPRHLVRRRGQEARLRCSPMKGHSHVYWYRQLPEEGLKFMVYLQKENIIDESGMPKERFSAEFPKEGPSILRIQQVVRGDSAAYFCASSPRQGATYEQYFGPGTRLTVT.

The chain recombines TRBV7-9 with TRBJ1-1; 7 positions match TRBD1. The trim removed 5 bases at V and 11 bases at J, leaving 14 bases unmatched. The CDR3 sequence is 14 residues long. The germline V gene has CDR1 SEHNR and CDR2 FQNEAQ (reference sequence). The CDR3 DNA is TGTGCCAGCAGCGCCGCCGGGACAGACTTCCGGGCTTTCTTT. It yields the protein CASSAAGTDFRAFF.

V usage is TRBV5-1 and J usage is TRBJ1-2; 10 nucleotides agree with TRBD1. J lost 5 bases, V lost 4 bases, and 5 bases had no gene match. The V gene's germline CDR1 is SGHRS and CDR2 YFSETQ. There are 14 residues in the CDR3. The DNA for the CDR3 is TGCGCCAGCAGCACTGGGACAGGGGTGTATGGCTACACCTTC. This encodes CASSTGTGVYGYTF.

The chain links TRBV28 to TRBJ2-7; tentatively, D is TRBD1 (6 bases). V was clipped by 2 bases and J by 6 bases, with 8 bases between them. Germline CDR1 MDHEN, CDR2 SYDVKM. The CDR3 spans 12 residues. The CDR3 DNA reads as TGTGCCAGCAGTTTAGGCAGGGGCGAGCAGTACTTC. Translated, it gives CASSLGRGEQYF. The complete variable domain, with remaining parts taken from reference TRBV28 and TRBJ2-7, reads DVKVTQSSRYLVKRTGEKVFLECVQDMDHENMFWYRQDPGLGLRLIYFSYDVKMKEKGDIPEGYSVSREKKERFSLILESASTNQTSMYLCASSLGRGEQYFGPGTRLTVT.

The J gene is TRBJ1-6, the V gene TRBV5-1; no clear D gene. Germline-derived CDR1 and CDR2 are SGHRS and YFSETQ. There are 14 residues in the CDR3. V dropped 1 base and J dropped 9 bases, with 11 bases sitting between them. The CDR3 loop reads CASSLFDTSSPLHF. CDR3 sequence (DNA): TGCGCCAGCAGCTTGTTCGACACGTCTTCACCCCTCCACTTT.

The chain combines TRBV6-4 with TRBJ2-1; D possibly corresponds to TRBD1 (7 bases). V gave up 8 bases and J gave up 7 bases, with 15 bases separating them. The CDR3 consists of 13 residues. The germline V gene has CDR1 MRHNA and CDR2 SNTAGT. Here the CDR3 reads CASSMTGRNEQFF. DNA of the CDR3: TGTGCCAGCTCCATGACAGGGAGGAATGAGCAGTTCTTC.

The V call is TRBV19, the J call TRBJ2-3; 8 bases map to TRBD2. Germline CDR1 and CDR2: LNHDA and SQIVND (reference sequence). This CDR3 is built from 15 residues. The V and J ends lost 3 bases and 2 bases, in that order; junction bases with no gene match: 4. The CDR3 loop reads CASSIGREATDTQYF. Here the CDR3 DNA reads TGTGCCAGTAGTATCGGGCGGGAGGCCACAGATACGCAGTATTTT.

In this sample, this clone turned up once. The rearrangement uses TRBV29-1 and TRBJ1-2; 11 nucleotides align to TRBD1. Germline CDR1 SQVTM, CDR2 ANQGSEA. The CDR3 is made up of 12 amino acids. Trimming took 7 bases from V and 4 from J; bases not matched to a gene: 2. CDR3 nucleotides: TGCAGCGGGGACAGGGGGGGCTATGGCTACACCTTC. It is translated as CSGDRGGYGYTF.

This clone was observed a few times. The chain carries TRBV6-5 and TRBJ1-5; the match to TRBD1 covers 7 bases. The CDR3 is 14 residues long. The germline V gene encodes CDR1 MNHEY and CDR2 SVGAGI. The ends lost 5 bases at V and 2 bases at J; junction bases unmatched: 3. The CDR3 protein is CASSLGQGNQPQHF. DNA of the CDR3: TGTGCCAGCAGTCTCGGACAGGGCAATCAGCCCCAGCATTTT.

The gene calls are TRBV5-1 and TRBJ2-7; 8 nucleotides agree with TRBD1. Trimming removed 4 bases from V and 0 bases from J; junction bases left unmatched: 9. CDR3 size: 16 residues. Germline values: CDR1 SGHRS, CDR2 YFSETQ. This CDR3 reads CASSEGGTGSSYEQYF. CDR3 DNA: TGCGCCAGCAGCGAAGGGGGGACAGGCAGCTCCTACGAGCAGTACTTC.

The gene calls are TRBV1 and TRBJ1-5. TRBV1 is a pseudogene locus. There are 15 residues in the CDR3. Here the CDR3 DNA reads TGCACCAGCAGCCAAGAGCGGACTAAAAATCAGCCCCAGCATTTT. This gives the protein CTSSQERTKNQPQHF.

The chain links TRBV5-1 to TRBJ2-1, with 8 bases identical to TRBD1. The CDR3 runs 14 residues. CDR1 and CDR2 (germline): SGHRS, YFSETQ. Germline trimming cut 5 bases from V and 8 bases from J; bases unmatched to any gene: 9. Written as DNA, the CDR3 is TGCGCCAGCAGACCTAATCGACAGGGGTATGAGCAGTTCTTC. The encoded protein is CASRPNRQGYEQFF.

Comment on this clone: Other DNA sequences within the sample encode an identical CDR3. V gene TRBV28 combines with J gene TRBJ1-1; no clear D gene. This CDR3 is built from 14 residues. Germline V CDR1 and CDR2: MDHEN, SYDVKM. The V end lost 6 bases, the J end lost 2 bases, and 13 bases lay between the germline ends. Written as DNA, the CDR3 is TGTGCCAGCAGCCCCGCTGGCGGAAACACTGAAGCTTTCTTT. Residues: CASSPAGGNTEAFF.

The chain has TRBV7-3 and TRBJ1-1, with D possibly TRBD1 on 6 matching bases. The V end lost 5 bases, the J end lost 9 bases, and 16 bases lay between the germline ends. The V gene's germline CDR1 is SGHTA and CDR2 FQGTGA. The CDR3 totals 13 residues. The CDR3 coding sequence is TGTGCCAGCAGCACGACAGGCGACGGGAAAGCTTTCTTT. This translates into CASSTTGDGKAFF. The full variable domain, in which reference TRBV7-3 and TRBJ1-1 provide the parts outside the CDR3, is GAGVSQTPSNKVTEKGKYVELRCDPISGHTALYWYRQSLGQGPEFLIYFQGTGAADDSGLPNDRFFAVRPEGSVSTLKIQRTERGDSAVYLCASSTTGDGKAFFGQGTRLTVV.

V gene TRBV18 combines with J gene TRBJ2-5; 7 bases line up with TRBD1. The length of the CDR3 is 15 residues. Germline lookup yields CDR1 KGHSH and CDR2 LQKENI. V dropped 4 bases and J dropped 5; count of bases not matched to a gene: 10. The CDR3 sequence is CASSLRQGDWETQYF. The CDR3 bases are TGTGCCAGCTCACTCCGACAGGGAGATTGGGAGACCCAGTACTTC.

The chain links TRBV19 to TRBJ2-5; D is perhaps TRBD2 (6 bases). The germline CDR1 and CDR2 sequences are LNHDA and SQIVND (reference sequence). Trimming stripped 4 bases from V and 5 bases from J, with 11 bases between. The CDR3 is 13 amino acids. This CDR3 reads CASSKEGQETQYF. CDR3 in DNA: TGTGCCAGTAGTAAGGAGGGGCAGGAGACCCAGTACTTC.

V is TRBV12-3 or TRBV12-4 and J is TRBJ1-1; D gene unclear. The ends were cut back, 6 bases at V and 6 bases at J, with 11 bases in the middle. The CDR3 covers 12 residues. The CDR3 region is CASRKLTAEAFF. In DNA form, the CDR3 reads TGTGCCAGCAGGAAACTCACAGCTGAAGCTTTCTTT.

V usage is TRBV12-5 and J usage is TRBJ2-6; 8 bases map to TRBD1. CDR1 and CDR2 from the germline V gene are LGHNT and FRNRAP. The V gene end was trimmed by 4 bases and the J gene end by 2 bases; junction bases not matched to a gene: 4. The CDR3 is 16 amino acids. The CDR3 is CASGSGQEAGANVLTF. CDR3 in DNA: TGTGCTAGTGGTTCGGGACAGGAAGCTGGGGCCAACGTCCTGACTTTC.